The clone carrying this TCR beta chain appeared a few times. From germline, CDR1 is MGHDK and CDR2 SYGVNS. The CDR3 has 13 residues. Trimming shortened V by 1 base and J by 6 bases, and 9 bases separated the two germline ends. This sample was taken from a study of beta chain features in type 1 diabetes. Expressed TCRB transcripts got sequenced, as all isolated RNA was reverse transcribed. Produced via immunoSEQ multiplex PCR; TCRdb's table is partial and in-frame only. The data hold some 200,000 clones, with roughly a tenth observed a single time. Approximately 100 mL of blood, on average, came from one heparinised draw per donor. Sorted CD4+ subsets: naive, central memory, regulatory, stem cell-like memory (CD45RO/CCR7/CD25/CD127/CD95/CD27 panel).

Material: central memory CD4+ T cells from blood. The TCR was taken from a young man in good health. This chain uses TRBV25-1 with TRBJ1-1; D is unresolved. CDR3 in amino acids: CASSELTSAEAFF. The CDR3 DNA follows: TGTGCCAGCAGTGAATTAACGTCGGCTGAAGCTTTCTTT.